This T cell receptor beta chain was captured by sequencing in a study of blood T cells in healthy people across ages. Trimming shortened V by 6 bases and J by 7 bases, and 16 bases separated the two germline ends. Germline CDR1 SQVTM, CDR2 ANQGSEA. The CDR3 length is 13 residues. Extracted total RNA amounted to at least 5 micrograms for each sample. Primed by a sample-barcoded 5' primer and a J-beta primer mix, a second PCR proceeded for about 6 to 11 cycles. A single record per CDR3 protein comes from TCRdb applying MiXCR to the 5' RACE reads. This table holds approximately 680,000 distinct CDR3 sequences, roughly 32% found once.

This sequence originates from a woman older than 75 in good health. V is TRBV29-1 and J is TRBJ2-4; a possible D gene is TRBD1 (6 bases). Sequenced material: blood. DNA of the CDR3: TGCAGCGTGGGTACGACAGGAGCGAACATTCAGTACTTC. Translation: CSVGTTGANIQYF.